This T cell receptor (beta chain) came from a study of shared clonotypes between healthy human individuals. The CDR3 length is 16 residues. Germline loops: CDR1 MNHNS, CDR2 SASEGT. The trim removed 3 bases at V and 0 bases at J, leaving 6 bases unmatched. The repertoire was sequenced with immunoSEQ multiplex PCR; TCRdb's copy has only in-frame clones and lacks some. There are about 520,000 clones in the sample; approximately 78% occur only once, and 12% lies in the top ten. V usage is TRBV6-1 and J usage is TRBJ2-3; 7 bases are shared with TRBD2. Sequencing used PBMCs. The clonotype originates from a woman between 35 and 50 years old in good health. Some clones in this sample may be carry-over from other donors' samples. The CDR3 loop is CASSEEGGISTDTQYF. As DNA, the CDR3 is TGTGCCAGCAGTGAGGAGGGAGGGATTAGCACAGATACGCAGTATTTT.